This note documents a single T cell receptor (beta chain) sequence. The antigen is not known. TPEX cells were exhausted-like CCR7+ PD-1+ TIGIT+ early memory CD8+ T cells. Healthy donors' buffy coats supplied the PBMC. This specimen comes from a study of human CD8 memory T cell subsets. The CDR3 spans 13 residues. Germline V gene data show CDR1 as SQVTM and CDR2 as ANQGSEA. Findings and limits, study-wide: Stem-like memory and precursor exhausted T cell repertoires overlapped minimally with each other. Chao1 estimates hinted that stem-like memory T cells outstripped precursor exhausted T cells in diversity. Effector memory cells lacked the similarly high diversity that stem-like memory and precursor exhausted T cells had.

Sequencing libraries of TCR beta were made by UMI-labeled 5' RACE. TCRdb reprocessed the 5' RACE reads and keeps a single row for each CDR3 protein, giving no DNA. The table lists 5,000 to 8,000 distinct CDR3 sequences. This clonotype was obtained from a human donor in good health. The genes are TRBV29-1 and TRBJ2-7; TCRdb names TRBD2, which stays unverified in the absence of DNA. Sequencing input: CD8+ T cells from PBMCs. The chain's CDR3 is CSVLGPSGYEQYF.